This T cell receptor beta chain emerged from a study of blood T cells in healthy people across ages. Overall study results and limits: Investigators treated diversity estimates from one million T cells as underestimates.

PCR was performed a second time for 7 to 11 cycles using a sample-barcoded 5' primer and a J-beta primer mix. A minimum of 2.5 million CDR3-containing paired-end reads was obtained for each sample. One entry per CDR3 protein, called by TCRdb with MiXCR from the 5' RACE reads. The sample carries approximately 960,000 distinct CDR3 sequences, approximately 32% recorded once. In this sample, this clonotype turned up many times. No antigen is known for it. Separately, the same data were catalogued under a study of T cells of mothers and their children.

Input material: blood. The TCR was taken from a woman between 35 and 50 years old in good health.

CDR3 in amino acids: CSADDTPYGLAETQYF. Here the CDR3 DNA reads TGCAGTGCTGACGATACCCCGTATGGTTTAGCGGAGACCCAGTACTTC. The gene calls are TRBV20-1 and TRBJ2-5; tentative D call: TRBD2 (5 bases). V lost 5 bases and J 5 bases, leaving 24 bases between the germline ends. The CDR3 covers 16 residues. The germline V gene has CDR1 DFQATT and CDR2 SNEGSKA (reference sequence).